The clone carrying this TCR beta chain has just one count. Its antigen is undetermined. The PCR contained 60 Vbeta and 13 Jbeta primers. The table came from immunoSEQ multiplex PCR; TCRdb's copy has only in-frame clones and leaves some out. The sample carries 110,000 to 150,000 clones, roughly 80% recorded once. The entry originates in a study of cytomegalovirus exposure and HLA in healthy donors. Findings and limits, study-wide: The investigators catalogued 180 or so TCR beta chains as cytomegalovirus-associated. Sequencing probably produced one cluster of sequence variants that were highly shared.

This CDR3 has 16 amino acids. Germline V gives CDR1 MDHEN, CDR2 SYDVKM. V was pared by 7 bases and J by 3 bases, with 21 bases between. The sequencing input was PBMCs. The clonotype originates from a woman aged 35 to 49 in good health and CMV-seropositive. The chain has TRBV28 and TRBJ1-2; D gene uncertain. The CDR3 protein is CASTSGGESRYYGYTF. CDR3 DNA: TGTGCCAGCACCTCAGGCGGGGAGTCCAGATACTATGGCTACACCTTC.